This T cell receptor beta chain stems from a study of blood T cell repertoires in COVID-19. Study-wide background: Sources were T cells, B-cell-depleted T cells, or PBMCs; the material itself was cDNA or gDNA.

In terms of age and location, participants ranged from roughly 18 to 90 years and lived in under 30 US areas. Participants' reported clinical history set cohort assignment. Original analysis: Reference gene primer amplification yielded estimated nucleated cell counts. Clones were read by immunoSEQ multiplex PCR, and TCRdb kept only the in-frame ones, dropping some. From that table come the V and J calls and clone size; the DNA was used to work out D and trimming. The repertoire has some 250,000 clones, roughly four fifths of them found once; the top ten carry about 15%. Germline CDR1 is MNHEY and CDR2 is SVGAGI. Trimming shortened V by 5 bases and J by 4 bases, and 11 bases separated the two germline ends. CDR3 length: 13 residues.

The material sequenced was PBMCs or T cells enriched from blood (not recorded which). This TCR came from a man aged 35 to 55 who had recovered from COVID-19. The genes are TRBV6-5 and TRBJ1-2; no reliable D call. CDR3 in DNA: TGTGCCAGCAGTACGGGGTTTGGCTATGGCTACACCTTC. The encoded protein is CASSTGFGYGYTF.